The rows below give T cell receptor beta chains drawn from one sample of a study of blood T cells in healthy people across ages. TCRdb independently ran MiXCR on the 5' RACE reads; one entry per CDR3 protein. The data hold approximately 670,000 distinct CDR3 sequences, with roughly 43% observed a single time. Sequenced sample: blood. The origin of the receptors is a man older than 75 in good health. Both conserved end residues are part of each CDR3. The size of a clone is reported for some rows only, either as once, few or many, or as a class for expanded clones.

TRBV6-6	12	NA	TRBJ1-2	CASTHGQYGYTF
TRBV3-1	17	NA	TRBJ2-3	CASSQDLSGSRTDTQYF
TRBV2	17	NA	NA	CASSPETSGTRLYEQFF
TRBV18	11	NA	TRBJ1-1	CASSPNRGAFF
TRBV7-2	15	NA	TRBJ2-7	CASSLGTVTYNEQYF
TRBV28	14	few	TRBJ2-1	CASSLRQIYNEQFF
TRBV7-9	12	few	TRBJ2-1	CASSLDHREQFF
TRBV28	15	NA	TRBJ2-6	CASSIRSPGANVLTF
TRBV5-1	13	few	TRBJ1-1	CASTDRMNTEAFF
TRBV20-1	16	many	TRBJ1-6	CSAPRTGAIYNSPLHF
TRBV7-2	15	few	TRBJ2-2	CASSLTGANTGELFF
TRBV6-2/TRBV6-3	15	NA	NA	CASLIAGGSYNEQYF
TRBV20-1	14	few	TRBJ2-7	CSARGTQDPYEQYF
TRBV30	13	NA	TRBJ1-1	CAWRSVWGTEAFF
TRBV7-2	16	NA	TRBJ2-7	CASSFKFGTTRSEQYF
TRBV7-9	13	NA	TRBJ2-1	CASSRYRGDEQFF
TRBV6-2/TRBV6-3	16	few	TRBJ2-1	CASRPSAREKYNEQFF